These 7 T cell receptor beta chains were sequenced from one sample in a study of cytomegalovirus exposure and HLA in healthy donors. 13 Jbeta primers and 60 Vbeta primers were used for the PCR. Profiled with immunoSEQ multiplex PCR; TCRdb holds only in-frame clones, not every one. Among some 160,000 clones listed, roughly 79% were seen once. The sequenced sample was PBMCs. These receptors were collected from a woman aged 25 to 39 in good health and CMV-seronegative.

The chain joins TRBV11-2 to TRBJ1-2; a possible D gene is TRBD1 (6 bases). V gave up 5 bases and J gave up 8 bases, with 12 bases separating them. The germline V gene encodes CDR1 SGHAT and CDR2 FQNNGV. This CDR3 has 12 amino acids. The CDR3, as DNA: TGTGCCAGCAGCCAAGGGGGAAGCGGCTACACCTTC. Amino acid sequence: CASSQGGSGYTF.

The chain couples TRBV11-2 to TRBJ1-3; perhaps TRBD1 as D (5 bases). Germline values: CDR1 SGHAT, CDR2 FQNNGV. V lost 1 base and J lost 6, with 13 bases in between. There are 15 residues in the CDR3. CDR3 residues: CASSLGAGTVNTIYF. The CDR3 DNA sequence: TGTGCCAGCAGCTTAGGCGCCGGGACTGTAAACACCATATATTTT.

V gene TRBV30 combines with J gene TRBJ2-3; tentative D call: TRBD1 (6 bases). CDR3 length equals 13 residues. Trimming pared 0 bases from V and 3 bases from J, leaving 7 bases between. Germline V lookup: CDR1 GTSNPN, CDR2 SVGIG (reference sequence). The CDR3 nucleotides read TGTGCCTGGAGTGTAGGGGGAACAGATACGCAGTATTTT. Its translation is CAWSVGGTDTQYF. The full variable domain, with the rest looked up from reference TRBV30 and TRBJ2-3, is SQTIHQWPATLVQPVGSPLSLECTVEGTSNPNLYWYRQAAGRGLQLLFYSVGIGQISSEVPQNLSASRPQDRQFILSSKKLLLSDSGFYLCAWSVGGTDTQYFGPGTRLTVL.

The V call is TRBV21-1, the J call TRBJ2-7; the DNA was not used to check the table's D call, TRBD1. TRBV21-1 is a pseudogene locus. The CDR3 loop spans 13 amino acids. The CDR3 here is CASSRWTGGEQYF. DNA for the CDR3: TGTGCCAGCAGCAGATGGACAGGAGGTGAGCAGTACTTC.

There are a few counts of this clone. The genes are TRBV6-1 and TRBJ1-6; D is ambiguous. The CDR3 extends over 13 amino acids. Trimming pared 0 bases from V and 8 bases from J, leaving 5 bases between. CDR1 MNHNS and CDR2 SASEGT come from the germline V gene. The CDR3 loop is CASSEATYSPLHF. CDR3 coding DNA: TGTGCCAGCAGTGAAGCGACTTATTCACCCCTCCACTTT.

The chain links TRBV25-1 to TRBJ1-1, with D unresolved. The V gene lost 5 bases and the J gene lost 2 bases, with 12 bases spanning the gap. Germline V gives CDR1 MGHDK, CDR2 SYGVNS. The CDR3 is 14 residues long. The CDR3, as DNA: TGTGCCAGCAGTCCTGGGGAGGGAAACACTGAAGCTTTCTTT. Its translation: CASSPGEGNTEAFF.

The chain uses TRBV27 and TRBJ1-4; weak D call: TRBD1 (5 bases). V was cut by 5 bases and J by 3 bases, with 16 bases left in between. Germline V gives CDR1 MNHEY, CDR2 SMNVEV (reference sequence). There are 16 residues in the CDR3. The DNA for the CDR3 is TGTGCCAGCAGTCCGCTTGCGACAGTTCCTAATGAAAAACTGTTTTTT. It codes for CASSPLATVPNEKLFF.